Below are 30 T cell receptor beta chains sequenced from a single sample in a study of blood T cell repertoires in COVID-19. Here immunoSEQ multiplex PCR was the method, and the copy in TCRdb shows in-frame clones only, minus some. In the table there are more than 95,000 clones, approximately 87% of which are singletons. The sequencing input was peripheral blood. These receptors all come from a man aged 65 to 79 who had recovered from COVID-19.

This chain links TRBV28 with TRBJ1-1, with TRBD1 identical over 7 bases. Germline values: CDR1 MDHEN, CDR2 SYDVKM. Trimming cost V 1 base and J 5 bases; bases outside gene matches: 4. This CDR3 is built from 14 residues. CDR3 region: CASSLSRGLTEAFF. In DNA, the CDR3 is TGTGCCAGCAGTTTATCGAGGGGGCTGACTGAAGCTTTCTTT.

V usage is TRBV7-9 and J usage is TRBJ2-3; D is unclear. The CDR3 totals 15 residues. The V end lost 2 bases, the J end lost 2 bases, and 11 bases lay between the germline ends. Germline V gene lookup returns CDR1 SEHNR and CDR2 FQNEAQ (reference sequence). CDR3 in amino acids: CASSLLREITDTQYF. The CDR3 region has the DNA TGTGCCAGCAGCTTACTACGAGAGATCACAGATACGCAGTATTTT.

This chain connects TRBV28 to TRBJ1-1; D is possibly TRBD1 (6 bases). The CDR3 sequence is 16 residues long. From germline, CDR1 is MDHEN and CDR2 SYDVKM. The V end was cut by 5 bases, the J end by 4 bases, with 20 bases between. CDR3 loop: CASSLGLRGVATEAFF. CDR3 DNA: TGTGCCAGCAGTCTAGGGCTCAGGGGAGTGGCCACTGAAGCTTTCTTT.

The genes are TRBV28 and TRBJ1-5; D may be TRBD1 (6 bases). The CDR3 has 16 residues. Germline lookup yields CDR1 MDHEN and CDR2 SYDVKM. V lost 6 bases and J 0 bases, leaving 15 bases between the germline ends. CDR3 region: CASRTTGDYSNQPQHF. The CDR3 DNA follows: TGTGCCAGCAGAACGACAGGAGATTATAGCAATCAGCCCCAGCATTTT.

The chain joins TRBV4-1 to TRBJ1-2; D is perhaps TRBD1 (6 bases). Germline V gene lookup returns CDR1 MGHRA and CDR2 YSYEKL. Trimming removed 1 base at V and 2 bases at J, with 17 bases between. The CDR3 has 17 residues. The CDR3 DNA is TGCGCCAGCAGCCAAGTTCCGGGGAGGGGGTTGAACTATGGCTACACCTTC. Translation gives CASSQVPGRGLNYGYTF.

This chain uses TRBV20-1 with TRBJ1-1; D gene unclear. V was trimmed by 7 bases and J by 0 bases, leaving 6 bases between them. CDR1 is DFQATT, CDR2 SNEGSKA, per germline (reference sequence). This CDR3 is built from 11 residues. The CDR3 nucleotides are TGCAGTGGGGAGTTGAACACTGAAGCTTTCTTT. Amino acids: CSGELNTEAFF.

The chain links TRBV9 to TRBJ2-1, with 8 positions matching TRBD2. The trim removed 1 base at V and 9 bases at J, leaving 12 bases unmatched. Germline V gene data show CDR1 as SGDLS and CDR2 as YYNGEE. This CDR3 is built from 16 residues. CDR3 region: CASSVWTGGPVGEQFF. CDR3 bases: TGTGCCAGCAGCGTATGGACGGGAGGGCCGGTGGGTGAGCAGTTCTTC.

The rearrangement joins TRBV28 to TRBJ2-7, with a tentative D call TRBD1 (5 bases). The CDR3 runs 15 residues. The V and J ends lost 7 bases and 0 bases respectively, with 16 bases between them. CDR1 is MDHEN, CDR2 SYDVKM, per germline. This CDR3 is CASTPPDSYSYEQYF. The DNA of the CDR3 is TGTGCCAGCACCCCCCCTGACAGCTACTCCTACGAGCAGTACTTC.

The V and J genes are TRBV6-5 and TRBJ2-7, with TRBD1 matching 7 bases. Germline V lookup: CDR1 MNHEY, CDR2 SVGAGI. The CDR3 runs 12 residues. Germline trimming cut 4 bases from V and 4 bases from J; bases unmatched to any gene: 1. The DNA for the CDR3 is TGTGCCAGCAGTTGGGACAGATACGAGCAGTACTTC. Amino acid sequence: CASSWDRYEQYF.

The J gene is TRBJ2-5, the V gene TRBV7-6, with 11 bases lining up with TRBD2. Unmatched junction bases numbered 15, after V lost 5 bases and J lost 1 base. The CDR3 is 19 amino acids. Germline CDR1 is SGHVS and CDR2 is FNYEAQ. CDR3 region: CASSPRGSGRVLRQETQYF. CDR3 coding DNA: TGTGCCAGCAGCCCCCGGGGTAGCGGGAGGGTTTTACGCCAAGAGACCCAGTACTTC.

V and J are TRBV29-1 and TRBJ2-1; 9 nucleotides align to TRBD1. After removal of 7 bases from V and 6 bases from J, the junction contained 10 bases not matched to a gene. The germline gives CDR1 SQVTM, CDR2 ANQGSEA. CDR3 size: 14 residues. The CDR3 loop reads CSAQAGTGLNEQFF. The CDR3 DNA reads as TGCAGCGCTCAGGCTGGGACAGGGCTCAATGAGCAGTTCTTC.

The chain uses TRBV11-2 and TRBJ2-1; 7 bases align to TRBD2. J gave up 1 base and V 3 bases, and 9 bases lay outside the gene matches. Germline V lookup: CDR1 SGHAT, CDR2 FQNNGV. The CDR3 is made up of 17 amino acids. CDR3 in amino acids: CASSLRDYGSSYNEQFF. Here the CDR3 DNA reads TGTGCCAGCAGCTTGCGGGACTACGGGAGTTCCTACAATGAGCAGTTCTTC.

By share of the sample, this clone is medium-sized. This chain uses TRBV5-1 with TRBJ2-1; the match to TRBD1 covers 9 bases. Trimming removed 3 bases from V and 9 bases from J; junction bases left unmatched: 10. This CDR3 spans 15 amino acids. Germline V gives CDR1 SGHRS, CDR2 YFSETQ. CDR3 protein: CASSSDRQGVGEQFF. The CDR3 DNA reads TGCGCCAGCAGCTCCGATAGACAGGGGGTGGGTGAGCAGTTCTTC.

The V call is TRBV2, the J call TRBJ2-2; D remains ambiguous. There are 14 residues in the CDR3. Germline V gene data show CDR1 as SNHLY and CDR2 as FYNNEI. V dropped 7 bases and J dropped 3 bases, with 12 bases sitting between them. CDR3 loop: CASTLLGYTGELFF. The CDR3, as DNA: TGTGCCAGCACCCTGCTAGGATACACCGGGGAGCTGTTTTTT.

J is TRBJ2-4 and V is TRBV11-2; 11 nucleotides match TRBD2. Trimming removed 5 bases from V and 6 bases from J; junction bases left unmatched: 3. Germline CDR1 SGHAT, CDR2 FQNNGV. The CDR3 sequence is 14 residues long. The CDR3 loop reads CASSQGTSGNIQYF. The DNA for the CDR3 is TGTGCCAGCAGCCAGGGGACTAGCGGAAACATTCAGTACTTC.

The V call is TRBV6-5, the J call TRBJ2-7, with D possibly TRBD1 on 6 matching bases. The V end was cut by 6 bases, the J end by 5 bases, with 17 bases between. This CDR3 spans 14 amino acids. Germline values: CDR1 MNHEY, CDR2 SVGAGI. CDR3 sequence: CASRVQGSAHEQYF. The CDR3 DNA is TGTGCCAGCAGAGTTCAGGGGTCTGCCCACGAGCAGTACTTC.

This clone has a handful of counts. The V and J genes are TRBV7-7 and TRBJ2-5, with TRBD2 matching over 10 bases. J gave up 2 bases and V 5 bases, and 8 bases lay outside the gene matches. Germline V gene lookup returns CDR1 SSHAT and CDR2 FNYEAQ (reference sequence). The CDR3 runs to 16 residues. The CDR3 sequence is CASSRQLAGPQETQYF. In nucleotides, the CDR3 is TGTGCCAGCAGCCGGCAACTAGCGGGGCCGCAAGAGACCCAGTACTTC.

The chain joins TRBV5-4 to TRBJ1-6, with a tentative D call TRBD1 (6 bases). V gave up 2 bases and J gave up 7 bases, with 10 bases separating them. The CDR3 has 14 residues. CDR1 SGHNT and CDR2 YYREEE come from the germline V gene (reference sequence). The CDR3 sequence is CASSLSQGNSPLHF. For the CDR3, the DNA is TGTGCCAGCAGCTTAAGTCAGGGGAATTCACCCCTCCACTTT.

The chain combines TRBV6-5 with TRBJ1-5, with D uncertain. V lost 2 bases and J lost 8, with 10 bases in between. Germline V lookup: CDR1 MNHEY, CDR2 SVGAGI. This CDR3 has 13 amino acids. For the CDR3, the DNA is TGTGCCAGCAGTTACCGCAGCCTAGAGCCCCAGCATTTT. Protein product: CASSYRSLEPQHF.

V gene TRBV2 combines with J gene TRBJ2-2; the match to TRBD2 covers 9 bases. Per germline, CDR1 SNHLY and CDR2 FYNNEI. The CDR3 contains 16 residues. The junction had 10 bases not matched to a gene; V was cut back by 8 bases and J by 3 bases. CDR3 residues: CASVGPSGGYTGELFF. The DNA for the CDR3 is TGTGCCAGCGTTGGGCCCAGCGGGGGGTACACCGGGGAGCTGTTTTTT.

This clone was observed a single time. The chain combines TRBV24-1 with TRBJ2-2; maybe TRBD1 (5 bases). V lost 3 bases to trimming and J lost 7 bases, with 14 bases between them. The CDR3 spans 15 residues. Germline V lookup: CDR1 KGHDR, CDR2 SFDVKD. CDR3 sequence: CATSDPRRAVGELFF. CDR3 sequence (DNA): TGTGCCACCAGTGATCCGCGCAGGGCAGTCGGGGAGCTGTTTTTT.

The chain recombines TRBV24-1 with TRBJ2-1; 10 nucleotides align to TRBD2. The junction had 8 bases not matched to a gene; V was cut back by 4 bases and J by 6 bases. From germline, CDR1 is KGHDR and CDR2 SFDVKD. The CDR3 is 16 residues long. CDR3 protein: CATSERSGRTINEQFF. CDR3 DNA sequence: TGTGCCACCAGTGAGCGTAGCGGGAGGACCATCAATGAGCAGTTCTTC.

The chain recombines TRBV6-4 with TRBJ2-3; 13 nucleotides align to TRBD2. Germline-derived CDR1 and CDR2 are MRHNA and SNTAGT. This CDR3 is 16 amino acids long. After removal of 5 bases from V and 0 bases from J, the junction contained 2 bases not matched to a gene. The CDR3 spells CASSRLAGGSTDTQYF. The CDR3 DNA reads as TGTGCCAGCAGTAGACTAGCGGGGGGTAGCACAGATACGCAGTATTTT.

The CDR3 spells CASRTRLAGSYNEQFF. The DNA of the CDR3 is TGTGCCAGTAGAACCCGACTAGCGGGATCCTACAATGAGCAGTTCTTC. The chain combines TRBV19 with TRBJ2-1; 11 bases fit TRBD2. Germline loops: CDR1 LNHDA, CDR2 SQIVND (reference sequence). The CDR3 sequence is 16 residues long. J was trimmed by 1 base and V by 6 bases; bases with no gene match: 5. Full variable domain (missing parts from reference TRBV19 and TRBJ2-1): DGGITQSPKYLFRKEGQNVTLSCEQNLNHDAMYWYRQDPGQGLRLIYYSQIVNDFQKGDIAEGYSVSREKKESFPLTVTSAQKNPTAFYLCASRTRLAGSYNEQFFGPGTRLTVL.

This rearrangement joins TRBV6-5 to TRBJ2-7; 10 bases line up with TRBD1. J lost 1 base, V lost 5 bases, and 5 bases had no gene match. Germline loops: CDR1 MNHEY, CDR2 SVGAGI. The CDR3 is 15 residues long. The CDR3 DNA is TGTGCCAGCAGTCGACAGGGGGCGTCGTCCTACGAGCAGTACTTC. This gives the protein CASSRQGASSYEQYF.

This chain uses TRBV11-2 with TRBJ1-6; D is ambiguous. The CDR3 spans 13 residues. V was cut by 4 bases and J by 7 bases, with 8 bases left in between. Germline values: CDR1 SGHAT, CDR2 FQNNGV. The CDR3 nucleotides read TGTGCCAGCAGCTGGACGGGGAATTCACCCCTCCACTTT. Residues: CASSWTGNSPLHF.

The chain employs TRBV5-1 and TRBJ1-1, with D possibly TRBD1 on 5 matching bases. The V end was cut by 0 bases, the J end by 4 bases, with 16 bases between. Germline-derived CDR1 and CDR2 are SGHRS and YFSETQ. This CDR3 contains 16 residues. This CDR3 reads CASSLAMGLRGTEAFF. In nucleotides, the CDR3 is TGCGCCAGCAGCTTGGCCATGGGGCTGCGGGGCACTGAAGCTTTCTTT.

The genes are TRBV20-1 and TRBJ1-5, with D uncertain. CDR1 and CDR2 from the germline V gene are DFQATT and SNEGSKA (reference sequence). This CDR3 comprises 9 residues. CDR3 sequence: CGPNQPQHF. The CDR3 DNA sequence: TGCGGCCCAAATCAGCCCCAGCATTTT.

The chain uses TRBV7-2 and TRBJ1-2; D gene ambiguous. Trimming left V 5 bases short and J 3 bases short, with 16 bases between. In germline, CDR1 is SGHTA, CDR2 FQGNSA. The CDR3 length is 15 residues. CDR3 nucleotide sequence: TGTGCCAGCAGCCCTCAGAAACAGAAGTACTATGGCTACACCTTC. Encoded protein: CASSPQKQKYYGYTF.

The chain couples TRBV28 to TRBJ1-1, with 8 nucleotides matching TRBD1. Trimming took 10 bases from V and 1 from J; bases not matched to a gene: 14. Germline V gene data show CDR1 as MDHEN and CDR2 as SYDVKM. The CDR3 totals 16 residues. This chain's CDR3 is CATKDRASLTNTEAFF. CDR3 bases: TGTGCCACGAAGGACAGGGCCTCTCTTACGAACACTGAAGCTTTCTTT.